These 21 T cell receptor beta chains originate from one sample sequenced in a study of spatial heterogeneity in lung cancer. TCRdb ran MiXCR on the 5' RACE reads and lists one entry per CDR3 protein. This sample yields 14,000 to 15,000 distinct CDR3 sequences, of which under 14% are seen a single time; under 40% belongs to the top ten. Time point in this sample: sample taken at primary tumor resection. Unsorted whole RNA from tumor, nontumor lung or frozen PBMC underwent sequencing. Sequences were derived from PBMCs, sampled at surgery. Every receptor here comes from a female donor with early-stage non-small cell lung cancer.

This clonotype was observed many times. This rearrangement joins TRBV12-3 or TRBV12-4 to TRBJ2-3; TRBD2 matches 11 bases. The V gene end was trimmed by 6 bases and the J gene end by 2 bases; junction bases not matched to a gene: 7. The CDR3 spans 16 residues. The CDR3 here is CASSQTSGGFTDTQYF. The CDR3 DNA follows: TGTGCCAGCAGCCAAACTAGCGGGGGTTTCACAGATACGCAGTATTTT.

By share of the sample, this clonotype is medium-sized. This chain joins TRBV12-3 or TRBV12-4 and TRBJ2-4, with 8 bases that match TRBD2. This CDR3 has 14 amino acids. V lost 5 bases and J lost 7; bases outside the gene matches: 7. In nucleotides, the CDR3 is TGTGCCAGCAGTCCGCCCGGGGGGGTGAACATTCAGTACTTC. It translates to CASSPPGGVNIQYF.

This clonotype was counted between two and nine times. This rearrangement joins TRBV10-3 to TRBJ1-2; 10 nucleotides align to TRBD1. Losses at the gene ends were 4 bases for V and 6 bases for J; bases not matched to a gene: 8. The CDR3 is made up of 15 amino acids. CDR1 and CDR2 (germline): ENHRY, SYGVKD. For the CDR3, the DNA is TGTGCCATCAGTGGCGGGGACAGGGGTTCTAATGGCTACACCTTC. It yields the protein CAISGGDRGSNGYTF.

Note on this clonotype: Possible read error: a much larger clone is one base away. The chain couples TRBV6-5 to TRBJ2-1, with TRBD1 matching over 9 bases. Germline V lookup: CDR1 MNHEY, CDR2 SVGAGI. There are 13 residues in the CDR3. DNA for the CDR3: TGTGTCAGCAGCAAGACAGGGGGGAATGAGCAGTTCTTC. This sequence encodes CVSSKTGGNEQFF.

Many counts were recorded for this clonotype. The chain employs TRBV2 and TRBJ2-2; TRBD1 agrees at 9 bases. CDR1 and CDR2 from the germline V gene are SNHLY and FYNNEI. V shed 8 bases, J shed 6 bases, and the junction held 13 bases outside the gene matches. The CDR3 extends over 16 amino acids. CDR3 DNA sequence: TGTGCCAGCCAGGTCCCGGGACAGGGAAGGGCCGGGGAGCTGTTTTTT. As protein: CASQVPGQGRAGELFF.

In its sample, this clonotype was seen many times. This chain links TRBV7-9 with TRBJ1-5, with TRBD1 as a possible D gene (6 bases). CDR1 and CDR2 from the germline V gene are SEHNR and FQNEAQ (reference sequence). The CDR3 runs 14 residues. V was clipped by 5 bases and J by 6 bases, with 14 bases between them. The CDR3 DNA reads TGTGCCAGCAGCCCACAGGGTTTAGGTCAGCCCCAGCATTTT. Translating it yields CASSPQGLGQPQHF. Drawing the rest from reference TRBV7-9 and TRBJ1-5, the complete variable domain is DTGVSQNPRHKITKRGQNVTFRCDPISEHNRLYWYRQTLGQGPEFLTYFQNEAQLEKSRLLSDRFSAERPKGSFSTLEIQRTEQGDSAMYLCASSPQGLGQPQHFGDGTRLSIL.

This clonotype was counted ten times or more. The chain carries TRBV12-3 or TRBV12-4 and TRBJ2-6, with 7 bases lining up with TRBD2. V lost 7 bases, J lost 12 bases, and 9 bases stayed unmatched. This CDR3 is 13 amino acids long. The CDR3 sequence: CASTLAGESVLTF. In DNA, the CDR3 is TGTGCCAGCACACTTGCGGGGGAGAGCGTCCTGACTTTC.

This clonotype was seen repeatedly, ten times or more. This chain uses TRBV20-1 with TRBJ1-4; no clear D gene. The CDR3 spans 13 residues. V lost 2 bases and J 5 bases, leaving 9 bases between the germline ends. Germline V gene lookup returns CDR1 DFQATT and CDR2 SNEGSKA (reference sequence). The CDR3 region has the DNA TGCAGTGCTAGAAACGAACAAAATGAAAAACTGTTTTTT. Translation: CSARNEQNEKLFF.

This clonotype was observed a handful of times. This chain links TRBV3-1 with TRBJ2-7, with 7 bases that match TRBD2. The CDR3 has 14 residues. The germline V gene has CDR1 LGHDT and CDR2 YNNKEL (reference sequence). V gave up 2 bases and J gave up 4 bases; unmatched junction bases: 5. DNA for the CDR3: TGTGCCAGCAGCCAAAGCGGGATACCTTACGAGCAGTACTTC. Translation gives CASSQSGIPYEQYF.

Ten or more counts support this clonotype. This chain links TRBV3-1 with TRBJ2-5; D unclear. Looked up from germline, CDR1 is LGHDT and CDR2 is YNNKEL (reference sequence). This CDR3 has 14 amino acids. V was shortened by 5 bases and J by 5 bases, with 15 bases between the two germline ends. CDR3 nucleotide sequence: TGTGCCAGCAGCACAGCAAGGCCCCCGGAGACCCAGTACTTC. The encoded protein is CASSTARPPETQYF.

By sample fraction, this clonotype is medium-sized. This chain links TRBV29-1 with TRBJ2-7; TRBD1 is a possible D gene (5 bases). V gave up 5 bases and J gave up 1 base, with 9 bases separating them. CDR3 size: 12 residues. Germline V gives CDR1 SQVTM, CDR2 ANQGSEA. The CDR3 loop reads CSVNTGSYEQYF. Written as DNA, the CDR3 is TGCAGCGTTAATACAGGATCCTACGAGCAGTACTTC.

This clonotype was found many times. The chain's CDR3 is CASSQGTYEQYF. The CDR3 DNA follows: TGTGCCAGCAGCCAAGGCACCTACGAGCAGTACTTC. The chain carries TRBV3-1 and TRBJ2-7; no firm D call. Trimming removed 1 base from V and 2 bases from J, with 3 bases in between. This CDR3 is 12 amino acids long. In germline, CDR1 is LGHDT, CDR2 YNNKEL (reference sequence).

This clonotype has a handful of counts. The CDR3 DNA sequence: TGTGCCATCAGTGACACAGGGCGGAACAATGAGCAGTTCTTC. It codes for CAISDTGRNNEQFF. The chain is built from TRBV10-3 and TRBJ2-1; weak D call: TRBD1 (6 bases). This CDR3 region has 14 residues. The V gene's germline CDR1 is ENHRY and CDR2 SYGVKD. The V end lost 3 bases, the J end lost 5 bases, and 11 bases lay between the germline ends.

There are many counts of this clonotype. The rearrangement uses TRBV6-5 and TRBJ2-5; D unresolved. Germline V gene lookup returns CDR1 MNHEY and CDR2 SVGAGI. CDR3 size: 13 residues. V was clipped by 0 bases and J by 5 bases, with 7 bases between them. The CDR3 protein is CASSYSPQETQYF. The CDR3 coding sequence is TGTGCCAGCAGTTACTCGCCCCAGGAGACCCAGTACTTC.

This clonotype was seen repeatedly, ten times or more. The chain has TRBV20-1 and TRBJ2-5, with TRBD2 matching 13 bases. The CDR3 contains 17 residues. Trimming took 1 base from V and 5 from J; bases not matched to a gene: 10. Germline V gene lookup returns CDR1 DFQATT and CDR2 SNEGSKA (reference sequence). CDR3 DNA: TGCAGTGCTAGAGCTCGGGGGACTAGCGGGGCGAGGGAGACCCAGTACTTC. The encoded protein is CSARARGTSGARETQYF.

This clonotype was counted many times. The chain links TRBV12-3 or TRBV12-4 to TRBJ1-1; 8 bases match TRBD1. V was pared by 6 bases and J by 3 bases, with 6 bases of the junction left unmatched. The CDR3 is 14 residues long. This CDR3 reads CASSPNRGDTEAFF. The CDR3 DNA follows: TGTGCCAGCAGCCCCAACAGGGGGGACACTGAAGCTTTCTTT.

This clonotype showed up many times. The J gene is TRBJ2-3, the V gene TRBV5-1; D is possibly TRBD2 (6 bases). V lost 3 bases and J 2 bases, leaving 13 bases between the germline ends. In germline, CDR1 is SGHRS, CDR2 YFSETQ. The CDR3 is 15 amino acids. The CDR3 DNA follows: TGCGCCAGCAGCTCGGGACTTTTACCCACAGATACGCAGTATTTT. Its translation: CASSSGLLPTDTQYF. Together with reference TRBV5-1 and TRBJ2-3, the CDR3 gives the full variable domain: KAGVTQTPRYLIKTRGQQVTLSCSPISGHRSVSWYQQTPGQGLQFLFEYFSETQRNKGNFPGRFSGRQFSNSRSEMNVSTLELGDSALYLCASSSGLLPTDTQYFGPGTRLTVL.

This clonotype was counted at least ten times. The chain's CDR3 is CASSWWSEKLFF. For the CDR3, the DNA is TGTGCCAGCAGTTGGTGGAGCGAAAAACTGTTTTTT. V gene TRBV12-3 or TRBV12-4 combines with J gene TRBJ1-4; D unclear. The CDR3 has 12 residues. The V end lost 4 bases, the J end lost 8 bases, and 8 bases lay between the germline ends.

This clonotype was detected ten times or more. V usage is TRBV7-9 and J usage is TRBJ2-2; D remains ambiguous. Germline loops: CDR1 SEHNR, CDR2 FQNEAQ (reference sequence). CDR3 length equals 17 residues. The V end lost 1 base, the J end lost 4 bases, and 16 bases lay between the germline ends. The CDR3 loop is CASSLVSQYASTGELFF. The CDR3 coding sequence is TGTGCCAGCAGCTTAGTATCACAATATGCGAGCACCGGGGAGCTGTTTTTT.

This clonotype was picked up many times. The chain recombines TRBV6-5 with TRBJ2-7, with 10 bases fitting TRBD1. Trimming took 2 bases from V and 3 from J; bases not matched to a gene: 1. The CDR3 has 14 amino acids. The germline V gene has CDR1 MNHEY and CDR2 SVGAGI. Written as DNA, the CDR3 is TGTGCCAGCAGTTACCGGGACAGGGGCTACGAGCAGTACTTC. Protein product: CASSYRDRGYEQYF.

This clonotype was seen repeatedly, ten times or more. The rearrangement links TRBV27 to TRBJ2-7; D tentatively reads TRBD1 or TRBD2 (5 bases each). V gave up 4 bases and J gave up 3 bases, with 22 bases separating them. The CDR3 contains 17 residues. CDR1 MNHEY and CDR2 SMNVEV come from the germline V gene (reference sequence). CDR3 sequence (DNA): TGTGCCAGCAGTTACAAGGGGACCCTCCAGAACTACTACGAGCAGTACTTC. Protein: CASSYKGTLQNYYEQYF.